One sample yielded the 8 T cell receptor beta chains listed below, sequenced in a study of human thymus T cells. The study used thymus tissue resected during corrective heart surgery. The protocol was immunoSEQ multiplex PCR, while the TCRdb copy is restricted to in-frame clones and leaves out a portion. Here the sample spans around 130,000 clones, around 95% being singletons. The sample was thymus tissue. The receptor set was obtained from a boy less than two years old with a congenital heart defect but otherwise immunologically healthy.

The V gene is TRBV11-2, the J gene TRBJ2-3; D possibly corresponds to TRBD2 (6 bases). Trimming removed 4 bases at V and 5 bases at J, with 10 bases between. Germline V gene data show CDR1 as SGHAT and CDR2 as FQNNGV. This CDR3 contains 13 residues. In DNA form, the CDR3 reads TGTGCCAGCAGCTCCTTTAGCGGAGATACGCAGTATTTT. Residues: CASSSFSGDTQYF.

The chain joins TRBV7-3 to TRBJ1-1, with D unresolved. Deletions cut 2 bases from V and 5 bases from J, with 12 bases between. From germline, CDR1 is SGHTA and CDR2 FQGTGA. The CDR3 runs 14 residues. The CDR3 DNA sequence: TGTGCCAGCAGCTTACGCGGGATGGGGACTGAAGCTTTCTTT. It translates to CASSLRGMGTEAFF.

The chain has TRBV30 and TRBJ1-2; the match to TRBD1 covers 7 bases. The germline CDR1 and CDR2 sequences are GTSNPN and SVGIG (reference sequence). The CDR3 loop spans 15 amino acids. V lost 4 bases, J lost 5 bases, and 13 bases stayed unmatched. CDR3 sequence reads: CAWTAYIDREYGYTF. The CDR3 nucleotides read TGTGCCTGGACCGCGTATATCGACAGGGAGTATGGCTACACCTTC.

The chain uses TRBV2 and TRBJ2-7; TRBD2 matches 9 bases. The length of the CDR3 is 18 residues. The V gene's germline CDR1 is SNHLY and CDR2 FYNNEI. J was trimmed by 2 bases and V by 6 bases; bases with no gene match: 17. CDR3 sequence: CASSTPRASGDRPYEQYF. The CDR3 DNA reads TGTGCCAGCAGCACGCCCCGAGCTAGCGGGGACCGCCCCTACGAGCAGTACTTC.

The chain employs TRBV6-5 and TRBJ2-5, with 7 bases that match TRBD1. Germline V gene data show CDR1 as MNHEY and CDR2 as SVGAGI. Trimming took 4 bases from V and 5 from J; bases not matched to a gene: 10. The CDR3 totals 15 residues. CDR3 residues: CASSFGPRGPETQYF. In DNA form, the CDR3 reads TGTGCCAGCAGTTTTGGGCCAAGGGGGCCCGAGACCCAGTACTTC.

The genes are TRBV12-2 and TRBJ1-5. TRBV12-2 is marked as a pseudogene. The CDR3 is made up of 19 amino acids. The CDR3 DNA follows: TGTGCAAGTCGCTTAGTGTCGACTCCTAGGATGGGGGTTAATCAGCCCCAGCATTTT. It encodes CASRLVSTPRMGVNQPQHF.

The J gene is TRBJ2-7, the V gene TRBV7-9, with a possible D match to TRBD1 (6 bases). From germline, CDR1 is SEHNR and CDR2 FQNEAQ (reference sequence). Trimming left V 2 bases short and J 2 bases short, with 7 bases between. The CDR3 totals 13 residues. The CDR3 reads CASSLNRAYEQYF. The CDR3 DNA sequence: TGTGCCAGCAGCTTAAACAGGGCCTACGAGCAGTACTTC.

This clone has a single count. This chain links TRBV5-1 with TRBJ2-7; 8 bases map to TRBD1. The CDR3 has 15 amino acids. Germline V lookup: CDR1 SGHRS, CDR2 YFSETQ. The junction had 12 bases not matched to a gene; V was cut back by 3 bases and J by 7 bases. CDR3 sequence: CASSWRQGPDREQYF. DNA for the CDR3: TGCGCCAGCAGCTGGAGACAGGGGCCCGATCGGGAGCAGTACTTC.